Each of the 29 T cell receptor beta chains below was sequenced from the same sample in a study of T cell responses to AZD1222 COVID-19 vaccine. Produced via immunoSEQ multiplex PCR; TCRdb's table is partial and in-frame only. The sample holds 130,000 or so clones, around 94% seen once. The sample was peripheral blood, taken on day 0 of AZD1222 vaccination. The origin of the receptors is an adult in good health.

The rearrangement links TRBV10-2 to TRBJ2-4; unclear D gene. Germline V gene lookup returns CDR1 WSHSY and CDR2 SAAADI. CDR3 length: 11 amino acids. The ends were cut back, 3 bases at V and 7 bases at J, with 4 bases in the middle. DNA of the CDR3: TGCGCCAGCAGTGATTATAACATTCAGTACTTC. Translation: CASSDYNIQYF.

This chain links TRBV9 with TRBJ2-1, with D perhaps assigned TRBD1 or TRBD2 (5 bases each). Trimming cost V 1 base and J 4 bases, with 12 bases left between them. CDR3 length equals 15 residues. Germline V CDR1 and CDR2: SGDLS, YYNGEE. CDR3 sequence reads: CASSVQGWEYNEQFF. Written as DNA, the CDR3 is TGTGCCAGCAGCGTACAGGGTTGGGAGTACAATGAGCAGTTCTTC.

The chain combines TRBV2 with TRBJ1-1, with a possible D match to TRBD1 (5 bases). The CDR3 length is 12 residues. Germline V gene sequence: CDR1 SNHLY, CDR2 FYNNEI. V was clipped by 1 base and J by 8 bases, with 8 bases between them. The DNA for the CDR3 is TGTGCCAGCAGTGAAGGCAGGGTAGAAGCTTTCTTT. Its translation is CASSEGRVEAFF.

The chain links TRBV10-3 to TRBJ2-2; 11 bases fit TRBD1. This CDR3 region has 17 residues. Germline V gene sequence: CDR1 ENHRY, CDR2 SYGVKD. Unmatched junction bases numbered 10, after V lost 6 bases and J lost 4 bases. The CDR3 bases are TGTGCCATCAGAAATAGCGGACAGGGGGCGGGCACCGGGGAGCTGTTTTTT. It is translated as CAIRNSGQGAGTGELFF.

This clone has just one count. The chain carries TRBV19 and TRBJ2-7; the D gene could be TRBD1 or TRBD2 (5 bases each). The length of the CDR3 is 14 residues. CDR1 is LNHDA, CDR2 SQIVND, per germline (reference sequence). Trimming removed 8 bases from V and 3 bases from J, with 17 bases in between. CDR3 DNA sequence: TGTGCCAGTGCCGAGGGGAGTCATCGCTACGAGCAGTACTTC. Its protein is CASAEGSHRYEQYF.

V is TRBV5-6 and J is TRBJ1-2; no definite D call. CDR3 length: 13 amino acids. Per germline, CDR1 SGHDT and CDR2 YYEEEE. Trimming took 0 bases from V and 4 from J, leaving 7 bases between them. The CDR3 region is CASSLGQFYGYTF. CDR3 bases: TGTGCCAGCAGCTTGGGACAATTCTATGGCTACACCTTC.

This clone was seen a single time. V gene TRBV7-3 combines with J gene TRBJ1-2, with 9 bases fitting TRBD1. The V gene end was trimmed by 5 bases and the J gene end by 6 bases; junction bases not matched to a gene: 4. The CDR3 is 13 amino acids. The germline V gene has CDR1 SGHTA and CDR2 FQGTGA. CDR3 residues: CASSTGTGNGYTF. CDR3 nucleotides: TGTGCCAGCAGCACAGGGACAGGGAATGGCTACACCTTC.

This sequence joins TRBV2 and TRBJ1-4; D is undetermined. The CDR3 extends over 13 amino acids. V was pared by 6 bases and J by 6 bases, with 11 bases between. CDR1 and CDR2 from the germline V gene are SNHLY and FYNNEI. The CDR3 bases are TGTGCCAGCAGAGACCCGTTACATGAAAAACTGTTTTTT. As protein: CASRDPLHEKLFF.

This sequence joins TRBV4-1 and TRBJ2-5; no firm D call. The CDR3 loop spans 13 amino acids. Germline values: CDR1 MGHRA, CDR2 YSYEKL. Trimming removed 1 base from V and 2 bases from J, with 5 bases in between. DNA for the CDR3: TGCGCCAGCAGCCAAGCCGTTCAAGAGACCCAGTACTTC. The encoded protein is CASSQAVQETQYF.

V and J are TRBV5-7 and TRBJ2-7; D unresolved. TRBV5-7 is sorted into the ORF group, with uncertain function. The CDR3 consists of 14 residues. V lost 3 bases, J lost 7 bases, and 17 bases lay in between. Here the CDR3 reads CASSSKTAGWEQYF. In nucleotides, the CDR3 is TGTGCCAGCAGCTCAAAGACCGCAGGATGGGAGCAGTACTTC.

V gene TRBV20-1 combines with J gene TRBJ2-1; TRBD2 is a possible D gene (6 bases). The CDR3 is 10 residues long. The germline V gene encodes CDR1 DFQATT and CDR2 SNEGSKA (reference sequence). The CDR3 DNA follows: TGCAGGCGCCCGGGGGAGGAGCAGTTCTTC. This sequence encodes CRRPGEEQFF.

This chain links TRBV7-2 with TRBJ2-3, with D possibly being TRBD2 (5 bases). V lost 7 bases to trimming and J lost 1 base, with 15 bases between them. Germline V lookup: CDR1 SGHTA, CDR2 FQGNSA. This CDR3 has 15 residues. CDR3 DNA sequence: TGTGCCAGCAATATACTAGGTCCTCGCACAGATACGCAGTATTTT. Translation: CASNILGPRTDTQYF.

This chain joins TRBV27 and TRBJ2-2; 15 bases are shared with TRBD2. The CDR3 runs 16 residues. After removal of 5 bases from V and 5 bases from J, the junction contained 3 bases not matched to a gene. CDR1 is MNHEY, CDR2 SMNVEV, per germline (reference sequence). CDR3 region: CASSGLAGGRTGELFF. The CDR3 DNA is TGTGCCAGCAGTGGACTAGCGGGAGGGCGGACCGGGGAGCTGTTTTTT.

The rearrangement uses TRBV13 and TRBJ1-1, with 10 bases aligning to TRBD1. J gave up 6 bases and V 6 bases, and 7 bases lay outside the gene matches. CDR3 length equals 14 residues. Germline V lookup: CDR1 PRHDT, CDR2 FYEKMQ (reference sequence). CDR3 amino acids: CASRRAGQGAEAFF. The CDR3 coding sequence is TGTGCCAGCAGACGTGCTGGACAGGGGGCTGAAGCTTTCTTT.

The CDR3 here is CASSSTVSGANVLTF. The CDR3 region has the DNA TGTGCCAGCAGCTCCACAGTTTCTGGGGCCAACGTCCTGACTTTC. This chain links TRBV5-4 with TRBJ2-6; D remains unclear. CDR1 is SGHNT, CDR2 YYREEE, per germline (reference sequence). V was pared by 3 bases and J by 1 base, with 8 bases between. The length of the CDR3 is 15 residues.

V is TRBV6-4 and J is TRBJ1-2, with a possible D match to TRBD1 (6 bases). Between the trimmed V and J ends, which lost 5 bases and 4 bases, there was a span of 17 bases. Germline V lookup: CDR1 MRHNA, CDR2 SNTAGT. This CDR3 has 15 amino acids. The CDR3 DNA sequence: TGTGCCAGCAGTTCAAACCCGGACAGCTTCTATGGCTACACCTTC. Translation gives CASSSNPDSFYGYTF.

This chain links TRBV19 with TRBJ1-4; D call uncertain. V lost 4 bases to trimming and J lost 0 bases, with 6 bases between them. The CDR3 is made up of 14 amino acids. In germline, CDR1 is LNHDA, CDR2 SQIVND (reference sequence). CDR3 in amino acids: CASSNGSTNEKLFF. CDR3 nucleotide sequence: TGTGCCAGTAGTAATGGGTCAACTAATGAAAAACTGTTTTTT. The whole variable domain, filled in from reference TRBV19 and TRBJ1-4, reads DGGITQSPKYLFRKEGQNVTLSCEQNLNHDAMYWYRQDPGQGLRLIYYSQIVNDFQKGDIAEGYSVSREKKESFPLTVTSAQKNPTAFYLCASSNGSTNEKLFFGSGTQLSVL.

CDR3 protein: CASTLKGPYSGANVLTF. The CDR3 DNA reads as TGTGCCAGCACATTGAAGGGACCTTACTCTGGGGCCAACGTCCTGACTTTC. V gene TRBV3-1 (or the pseudogene TRBV3-2) combines with J gene TRBJ2-6; D may correspond to TRBD1 or TRBD2 (5 bases each). The CDR3 has 17 amino acids. Trimming cost V 7 bases and J 0 bases, with 16 bases left between them. Germline CDR1 and CDR2: LGHDT and YNNKEL (reference sequence).

This sequence joins TRBV7-8 and TRBJ1-5; D gene ambiguous. The CDR3 runs to 15 residues. Germline lookup yields CDR1 SGHVS and CDR2 FQNEAQ. The V end lost 1 base, the J end lost 4 bases, and 11 bases lay between the germline ends. This CDR3 is CASSLELRSNQPQHF. The CDR3 DNA sequence: TGTGCCAGCAGCTTAGAGCTAAGGAGTAATCAGCCCCAGCATTTT. Drawing the rest from reference TRBV7-8 and TRBJ1-5, the complete variable domain is GAGVSQSPRYKVAKRGQDVALRCDPISGHVSLFWYQQALGQGPEFLTYFQNEAQLDKSGLPSDRFFAERPEGSVSTLKIQRTQQEDSAVYLCASSLELRSNQPQHFGDGTRLSIL.

CDR3 coding DNA: TGTGCCAGCAGTGAACTCGGCGGGGACACTGAAGCTTTCTTT. This codes for CASSELGGDTEAFF. The chain combines TRBV6-1 with TRBJ1-1, with no clear D. Looked up from germline, CDR1 is MNHNS and CDR2 is SASEGT. The V end lost 2 bases, the J end lost 3 bases, and 10 bases lay between the germline ends. The CDR3 length is 14 residues.

The chain joins TRBV13 to TRBJ1-2; D gene unclear. This CDR3 has 13 residues. V was trimmed by 8 bases and J by 4 bases, leaving 14 bases between them. CDR1 and CDR2 (germline): PRHDT, FYEKMQ (reference sequence). The CDR3 is CASGRAALYGYTF. CDR3 bases: TGTGCCAGCGGACGGGCAGCGCTCTATGGCTACACCTTC. Filled out from reference TRBV13 and TRBJ1-2, the complete variable domain reads AAGVIQSPRHLIKEKRETATLKCYPIPRHDTVYWYQQGPGQDPQFLISFYEKMQSDKGSIPDRFSAQQFSDYHSELNMSSLELGDSALYFCASGRAALYGYTFGSGTRLTVV.

The chain uses TRBV4-1 and TRBJ2-1; no definite D call. Germline lookup yields CDR1 MGHRA and CDR2 YSYEKL. V was trimmed by 4 bases and J by 4 bases, leaving 2 bases between them. There are 11 residues in the CDR3. The CDR3 protein is CASSLYNEQFF. The CDR3 bases are TGCGCCAGCAGCCTGTACAATGAGCAGTTCTTC.

This chain uses TRBV7-9 with TRBJ2-2; no definite D call. The CDR3 covers 8 residues. Trimming removed 10 bases from V and 6 bases from J, with 0 bases in between. CDR1 and CDR2 (germline): SEHNR, FQNEAQ (reference sequence). CDR3 loop: CATGELFF. Here the CDR3 DNA reads TGTGCCACCGGGGAGCTGTTTTTT.

In its sample, this clone was seen once. This chain uses TRBV12-3 or TRBV12-4 with TRBJ2-5, with no clear D. The CDR3 has 13 residues. V lost 4 bases to trimming and J lost 4 bases, with 10 bases between them. The CDR3 here is CASSSSHRETQYF. CDR3 DNA sequence: TGTGCCAGCAGTTCCAGCCACAGAGAGACCCAGTACTTC.

The chain couples TRBV2 to TRBJ1-4; tentative D call: TRBD1 (5 bases). Germline V CDR1 and CDR2: SNHLY, FYNNEI. Trimming removed 5 bases from V and 0 bases from J, with 10 bases in between. This CDR3 comprises 15 residues. CDR3 sequence: CASSLRGATNEKLFF. CDR3 in DNA: TGTGCCAGCAGTCTTAGGGGTGCAACTAATGAAAAACTGTTTTTT.

This sequence joins TRBV5-1 and TRBJ1-6; D gene ambiguous. V lost 4 bases to trimming and J lost 9 bases, with 5 bases between them. The germline gives CDR1 SGHRS, CDR2 YFSETQ. CDR3 length: 11 amino acids. CDR3 bases: TGCGCCAGCAGCCTGGTTTCACCCCTCCACTTT. It yields the protein CASSLVSPLHF.

The chain combines TRBV6-2 or TRBV6-3 with TRBJ2-7, with D uncertain. CDR1 and CDR2 (germline): MNHEY, SVGEGT. Deletions cut 2 bases from V and 5 bases from J, with 4 bases between. CDR3 size: 11 residues. The CDR3 nucleotides are TGTGCCAGCAGTTACCGGGACGAGCAGTACTTC. This translates into CASSYRDEQYF.

This clone came up a few times. The CDR3 spells CASSTKVRTGLGYTF. CDR3 bases: TGTGCCAGTAGTACAAAGGTTCGGACGGGCCTGGGCTACACCTTC. The V call is TRBV19, the J call TRBJ1-2; no firm D call. This CDR3 contains 15 residues. V lost 4 bases, J lost 8 bases, and 20 bases lay in between. Germline lookup yields CDR1 LNHDA and CDR2 SQIVND (reference sequence).

The J gene is TRBJ2-1, the V gene TRBV27, with 9 bases that match TRBD2. V was clipped by 11 bases and J by 3 bases; unmatched bases: 14. Germline values: CDR1 MNHEY, CDR2 SMNVEV (reference sequence). This CDR3 has 16 residues. As DNA, the CDR3 is TGTGCCGTGGTCGGCGGGAGGGCCCCGGGCTACAATGAGCAGTTCTTC. Translated, it gives CAVVGGRAPGYNEQFF.